Presented here are 18 T cell receptor beta chains from one specimen sequenced in a study of CD8 T cells in Susac syndrome. Reverse transcription of about 0.5 to 1 ug RNA was performed with random hexamers. TCRdb reprocessed the immunoSEQ multiplex PCR reads via MiXCR and lists one record per CDR3 protein. The data show a few hundred thousand distinct CDR3 sequences, about 94% seen once. The specimen sequenced was CD4+ T cells from PBMCs. The source is a human donor with Susac syndrome.

V and J are TRBV19 and TRBJ1-2; D gene unclear. CDR1 is LNHDA, CDR2 SQIVND, per germline (reference sequence). With 5 bases removed from V and 7 bases from J, the gap between germline ends came to 11 bases. This CDR3 is 12 amino acids long. CDR3 sequence: CASSEEHGGYTF. The DNA for the CDR3 is TGTGCCAGTAGTGAAGAACATGGTGGCTACACCTTC. Full variable domain (outside the CDR3, taken from reference TRBV19 and TRBJ1-2): DGGITQSPKYLFRKEGQNVTLSCEQNLNHDAMYWYRQDPGQGLRLIYYSQIVNDFQKGDIAEGYSVSREKKESFPLTVTSAQKNPTAFYLCASSEEHGGYTFGSGTRLTVV.

The chain links TRBV18 to TRBJ1-5; the D is unclear. The CDR3 has 13 residues. V lost 3 bases, J lost 5 bases, and 8 bases lay in between. Germline values: CDR1 KGHSH, CDR2 LQKENI. The DNA of the CDR3 is TGTGCCAGCTCACCGGCGGAAGATCAGCCCCAGCATTTT. The encoded protein is CASSPAEDQPQHF. The variable domain in full, completed from reference TRBV18 and TRBJ1-5, reads NAGVMQNPRHLVRRRGQEARLRCSPMKGHSHVYWYRQLPEEGLKFMVYLQKENIIDESGMPKERFSAEFPKEGPSILRIQQVVRGDSAAYFCASSPAEDQPQHFGDGTRLSIL.

V and J are TRBV19 and TRBJ1-6; the D is unclear. Germline assignment: CDR1 LNHDA and CDR2 SQIVND (reference sequence). The CDR3 extends over 15 amino acids. Trimming pared 5 bases from V and 5 bases from J, leaving 13 bases between. The CDR3 nucleotides read TGTGCCAGTAGTGGGCGGGCGCAAAATAATTCACCCCTCCACTTT. It encodes CASSGRAQNNSPLHF.

The chain employs TRBV4-3 and TRBJ1-2; D might be TRBD1 (5 bases). This CDR3 is 14 amino acids long. Per the germline V gene, CDR1 is LGHNA and CDR2 is YSLEER. Trimming removed 3 bases at V and 6 bases at J, with 14 bases between. The DNA for the CDR3 is TGCGCCAGCAGCCACTCCCAGGGAGGGGATGGCTACACCTTC. This gives the protein CASSHSQGGDGYTF.

This sequence joins TRBV30 and TRBJ1-5; D is uncertain. The CDR3 is 15 residues long. Germline-derived CDR1 and CDR2 are GTSNPN and SVGIG (reference sequence). V gave up 3 bases and J gave up 6 bases, with 18 bases separating them. CDR3 protein: CAWSPGPKVGQPQHF. The CDR3 DNA is TGTGCCTGGAGCCCGGGTCCGAAGGTGGGTCAGCCCCAGCATTTT.

This chain links TRBV7-9 with TRBJ2-2; 8 bases line up with TRBD1. Trimming cost V 3 bases and J 0 bases; bases outside gene matches: 3. Germline V lookup: CDR1 SEHNR, CDR2 FQNEAQ (reference sequence). The CDR3 extends over 16 amino acids. The CDR3 DNA is TGTGCCAGCAGCTTCCAGGGGGCCGCGAACACCGGGGAGCTGTTTTTT. Protein sequence: CASSFQGAANTGELFF.

CDR3 DNA: TGTGCCAGCAGCTATCTCGGGACAAATCAGCCCCAGCATTTT. Protein product: CASSYLGTNQPQHF. This sequence joins TRBV7-9 and TRBJ1-5; possible D gene TRBD1, 6 bases. Deletions cut 4 bases from V and 4 bases from J, with 11 bases between. This CDR3 spans 14 amino acids. The germline V gene has CDR1 SEHNR and CDR2 FQNEAQ (reference sequence).

This clonotype is a singleton in its sample. The chain recombines TRBV4-3 with TRBJ1-1, with TRBD1 as a possible D gene (6 bases). The CDR3 spans 15 residues. V was pared by 4 bases and J by 1 base, with 13 bases between. Germline CDR1 is LGHNA and CDR2 is YSLEER. Here the CDR3 DNA reads TGCGCCAGCAGCCGTAGGGGGGACCCGAACACTGAAGCTTTCTTT. The encoded protein is CASSRRGDPNTEAFF.

The V call is TRBV6-1, the J call TRBJ1-6, with unresolved D. The CDR3 is 12 amino acids. The ends were cut back, 3 bases at V and 5 bases at J, with 2 bases in the middle. The germline V gene encodes CDR1 MNHNS and CDR2 SASEGT. CDR3 loop: CASSDHNSPLHF. In DNA form, the CDR3 reads TGTGCCAGCAGTGACCATAATTCACCCCTCCACTTT.

This clonotype is a singleton in its sample. The chain has TRBV20-1 and TRBJ2-1, with D tentatively TRBD1 (5 bases). Germline V gene sequence: CDR1 DFQATT, CDR2 SNEGSKA (reference sequence). V was pared by 1 base and J by 7 bases, with 20 bases between. The CDR3 spans 16 residues. Written as DNA, the CDR3 is TGCAGTGCTAGAGGGATCATTGGCAGGGCCCCTAATGAGCAGTTCTTC. As protein: CSARGIIGRAPNEQFF.

The chain joins TRBV10-3 to TRBJ2-1, with D possibly being TRBD2 (6 bases). Germline V gives CDR1 ENHRY, CDR2 SYGVKD. The CDR3 loop spans 14 amino acids. V was pared by 9 bases and J by 0 bases, with 12 bases between. The CDR3 is CAIAGRSSYNEQFF. For the CDR3, the DNA is TGTGCCATAGCGGGCCGGAGCTCCTACAATGAGCAGTTCTTC.

The CDR3 DNA sequence: TGTGCCAGCAGTTACCAAATGGGCGATACTAACTATGGCTACACCTTC. Residues: CASSYQMGDTNYGYTF. V gene TRBV12-3 or TRBV12-4 combines with J gene TRBJ1-2; no clear D gene. V lost 4 bases and J lost 0, with 15 bases in between. This CDR3 comprises 16 residues.

The chain recombines TRBV19 with TRBJ1-5; D is ambiguous. Germline V gene lookup returns CDR1 LNHDA and CDR2 SQIVND (reference sequence). CDR3 length equals 12 residues. The V and J ends lost 5 bases and 5 bases respectively, with 7 bases between them. DNA of the CDR3: TGTGCCAGTAGTTTCGTTTATCAGCCCCAGCATTTT. Protein sequence: CASSFVYQPQHF.

The gene calls are TRBV7-2 and TRBJ2-1, with TRBD1 matching over 10 bases. Germline CDR1 reads SGHTA; CDR2 reads FQGNSA. CDR3 length equals 15 residues. V gave up 4 bases and J gave up 6 bases; unmatched junction bases: 6. The CDR3 region has the DNA TGTGCCAGCAGCTACCGGGACAGGGGCGCCAATGAGCAGTTCTTC. Its translation: CASSYRDRGANEQFF.

The chain joins TRBV6-5 to TRBJ2-7, with a possible D match to TRBD2 (6 bases). The CDR3 length is 13 residues. V dropped 7 bases and J dropped 4 bases, with 14 bases sitting between them. Germline CDR1 reads MNHEY; CDR2 reads SVGAGI. The DNA of the CDR3 is TGTGCCAGCAAGCCTCCTGGGGGGTACGAGCAGTACTTC. Encoded protein: CASKPPGGYEQYF.

This clonotype was observed once. The V and J genes are TRBV9 and TRBJ2-7, with 10 nucleotides matching TRBD2. This CDR3 has 19 amino acids. Germline V gene lookup returns CDR1 SGDLS and CDR2 YYNGEE. The V segment lost 0 bases and the J segment 0 bases; nucleotides outside the gene matches: 12. CDR3 residues: CASSVVQASGGLRSYEQYF. The CDR3 DNA reads as TGTGCCAGCAGCGTAGTCCAAGCTAGCGGGGGCCTTCGCTCCTACGAGCAGTACTTC.

The gene calls are TRBV4-3 and TRBJ2-4; D not certain. Germline assignment: CDR1 LGHNA and CDR2 YSLEER. The CDR3 sequence is 15 residues long. The ends were cut back, 4 bases at V and 2 bases at J, with 12 bases in the middle. CDR3 bases: TGCGCCAGCAGCCCAGAGGTGACGACCAAAAACATTCAGTACTTC. Protein product: CASSPEVTTKNIQYF.

The chain is built from TRBV6-5 and TRBJ2-1, with D maybe TRBD2 (6 bases). Trimming removed 4 bases at V and 4 bases at J, with 11 bases between. Germline V gene lookup returns CDR1 MNHEY and CDR2 SVGAGI. The CDR3 consists of 14 residues. CDR3 protein: CASSSAGHYNEQFF. CDR3 nucleotide sequence: TGTGCCAGCAGTTCCGCGGGGCATTACAATGAGCAGTTCTTC.